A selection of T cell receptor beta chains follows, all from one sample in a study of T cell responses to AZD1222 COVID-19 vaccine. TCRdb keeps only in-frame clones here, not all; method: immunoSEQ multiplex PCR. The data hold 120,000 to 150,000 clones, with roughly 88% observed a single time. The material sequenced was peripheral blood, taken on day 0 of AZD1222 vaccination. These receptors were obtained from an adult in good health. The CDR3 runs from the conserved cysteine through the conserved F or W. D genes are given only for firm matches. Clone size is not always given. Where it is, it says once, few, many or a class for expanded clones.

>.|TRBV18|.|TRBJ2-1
CASSPSESAAGTHNEQFF
TGTGCCAGCTCACCATCTGAGTCCGCAGCGGGTACCCACAATGAGCAGTTCTTC
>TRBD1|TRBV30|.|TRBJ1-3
CALDRGGDTIYF
TGTGCCTTAGACAGGGGGGGAGACACCATATATTTT
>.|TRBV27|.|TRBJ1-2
CASSLFVGYGYTF
TGTGCCAGCAGTTTATTTGTGGGCTATGGCTACACCTTC
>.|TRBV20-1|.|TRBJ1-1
CSATEGTEAFF
TGCAGTGCTACGGAGGGGACTGAAGCTTTCTTT
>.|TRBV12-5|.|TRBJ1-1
CASVGSMNTEAFF
TGTGCTAGTGTTGGTTCAATGAACACTGAAGCTTTCTTT
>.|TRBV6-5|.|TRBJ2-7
CASTRSYEQYF
TGTGCCAGCACTCGCTCCTACGAGCAGTACTTC
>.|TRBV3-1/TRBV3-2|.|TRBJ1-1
CASSQGWVSNTEAFF
TGTGCCAGCAGCCAAGGGTGGGTATCGAACACTGAAGCTTTCTTT
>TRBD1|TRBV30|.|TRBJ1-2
CAGPGTGGRGYTF
TGTGCCGGTCCCGGGACAGGGGGTCGAGGCTACACCTTC
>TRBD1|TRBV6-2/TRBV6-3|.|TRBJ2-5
CASSTRTGLYQETQYF
TGTGCCAGCAGCACAAGGACAGGGTTGTACCAAGAGACCCAGTACTTC
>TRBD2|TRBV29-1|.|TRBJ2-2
CSVEDRTVAGGTGELFF
TGCAGCGTTGAAGATCGGACAGTAGCGGGAGGCACCGGGGAGCTGTTTTTT
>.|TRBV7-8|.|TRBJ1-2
CASSLQPNYGYTF
TGTGCCAGCAGCCTCCAGCCAAACTATGGCTACACCTTC
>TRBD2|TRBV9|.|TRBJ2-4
CASSVDLAADIQYF
TGTGCCAGCAGCGTAGACCTAGCGGCGGACATTCAGTACTTC
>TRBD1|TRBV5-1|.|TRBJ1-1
CASSLGGQGAEAFF
TGCGCCAGCAGCTTGGGGGGACAGGGGGCCGAAGCTTTCTTT
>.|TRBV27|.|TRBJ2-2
CASSPQRALITGELFF
TGTGCCAGCAGCCCACAGAGGGCCCTCATAACCGGGGAGCTGTTTTTT
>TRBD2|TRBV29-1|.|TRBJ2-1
CSVRTSGHNEQFF
TGCAGCGTTAGGACTAGCGGCCACAATGAGCAGTTCTTC
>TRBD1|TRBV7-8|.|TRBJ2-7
CASSFGTASYEQYF
TGTGCCAGCAGCTTCGGGACAGCCTCCTACGAGCAGTACTTC
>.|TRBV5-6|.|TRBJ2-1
CASSLTIDRDNEQFF
TGTGCCAGCAGCTTGACCATCGACAGAGACAATGAGCAGTTCTTC
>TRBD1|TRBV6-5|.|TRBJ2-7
CASSRGQGGYEQYF
TGTGCCAGCAGTAGAGGACAGGGAGGCTACGAGCAGTACTTC
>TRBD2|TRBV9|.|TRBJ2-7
CASSALAEPYEQYF
TGTGCCAGCAGCGCCCTAGCGGAGCCCTACGAGCAGTACTTC
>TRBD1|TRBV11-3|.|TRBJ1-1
CASSYRGRTEAFF
TGTGCCAGCAGCTACAGGGGGCGGACTGAAGCTTTCTTT
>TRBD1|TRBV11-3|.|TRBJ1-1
CASSLGPGTGTEAFF
TGTGCCAGCAGCTTAGGCCCGGGGACAGGCACTGAAGCTTTCTTT
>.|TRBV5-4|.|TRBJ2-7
CASSLGGQSYEQYF
TGTGCCAGCAGCTTGGGTGGACAGTCCTACGAGCAGTACTTC
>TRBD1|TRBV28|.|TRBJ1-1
CASPGRGRGSLNTEAFF
TGTGCCAGCCCGGGAAGGGGGCGCGGATCGTTGAACACTGAAGCTTTCTTT
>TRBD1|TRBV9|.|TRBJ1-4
CASSAKGARGEKLFF
TGTGCCAGCAGCGCCAAGGGGGCACGTGGTGAAAAACTGTTTTTT
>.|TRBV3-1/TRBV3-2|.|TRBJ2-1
CASSPRKGGSYNEQFF
TGTGCCAGCAGCCCCCGGAAAGGGGGGTCCTACAATGAGCAGTTCTTC
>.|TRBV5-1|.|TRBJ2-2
CASRDPVGGELFF
TGCGCCAGCAGGGACCCTGTGGGCGGGGAGCTGTTTTTT
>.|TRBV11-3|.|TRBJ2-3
CASSLVGDTQYF
TGTGCCAGCAGCTTAGTGGGGGATACGCAGTATTTT
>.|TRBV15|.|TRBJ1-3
CATSAGAAGNTIYF
TGTGCCACCAGCGCCGGAGCGGCTGGAAACACCATATATTTT
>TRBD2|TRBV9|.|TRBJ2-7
CASSPGSGRAGEQYF
TGTGCCAGCAGCCCGGGATCCGGGAGGGCCGGCGAGCAGTACTTC
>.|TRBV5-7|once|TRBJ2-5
CASSFYFQETQYF
TGTGCCAGCAGCTTCTACTTTCAAGAGACCCAGTACTTC
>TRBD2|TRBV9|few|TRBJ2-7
CASSVVPGGGYEQYF
TGTGCCAGCAGCGTAGTCCCGGGAGGGGGCTACGAGCAGTACTTC